This T cell receptor (beta chain) originates from a study of blood T cell repertoires in COVID-19. Original handling: Estimation of nucleated cell counts was performed using reference gene primer amplification. Sequenced by immunoSEQ multiplex PCR; TCRdb stores in-frame clones only, minus some. V and J calls and clone size are copied from that table; D and trimming were computed from the DNA. The table lists roughly 170,000 clones, roughly 90% of them singletons. Trimming removed 0 bases at V and 5 bases at J, with 11 bases between. The CDR3 is made up of 14 amino acids. Germline V gene lookup returns CDR1 SGHRS and CDR2 YFSETQ. This clone was seen a single time. Other DNA sequences of this sample code for an identical CDR3.

This TCR came from a man between 65 and 85 years old with active or convalescent COVID-19. The sample was peripheral blood. The V and J genes are TRBV5-1 and TRBJ2-5; D perhaps matches TRBD2 (6 bases). CDR3 coding DNA: TGCGCCAGCAGCTTGGCCGGAGGGGAGGAGACCCAGTACTTC. Amino acids: CASSLAGGEETQYF.